Listed below are T cell receptor beta chains from one sample, sequenced in a study of OX40 agonist ivuxolimab in advanced cancers. TCRdb keeps only in-frame clones here, not all; method: immunoSEQ multiplex PCR. The table records 77,000 or so clones, more than 90% of them present only once. Sequenced here: CD4+ or CD8+ T cells sorted from blood, sampled in a trial of the OX40 agonist ivuxolimab. These receptors all come from an adult with an advanced solid tumor such as melanoma, head and neck, liver or kidney cancer. The conserved cysteine and the conserved F or W are not part of the CDR3 here. Each record gives: J gene, clone size, V gene, CDR3 protein. Expanded clones get a size class; other rows say once, few or many, or leave the size out.

J gene: TRBJ2-7
clone size: once
V gene: TRBV27
CDR3 protein: ASRLGPGQGPYEQY

J gene: -
clone size: -
V gene: TRBV28
CDR3 protein: ASRRTGSDEQY

J gene: TRBJ2-1
clone size: -
V gene: TRBV7-8
CDR3 protein: ASGVRQGVFNEQF

J gene: TRBJ2-5
clone size: once
V gene: TRBV5-1
CDR3 protein: ASRLQAEETQY

J gene: TRBJ2-7
clone size: few
V gene: TRBV28
CDR3 protein: ASSLSVGPTYEQY

J gene: TRBJ1-2
clone size: -
V gene: TRBV5-1
CDR3 protein: ASSRGEGSNYGYT

J gene: TRBJ1-5
clone size: -
V gene: TRBV5-1
CDR3 protein: ASSLALQGVGQPQH

J gene: TRBJ2-3
clone size: -
V gene: TRBV4-1
CDR3 protein: ASSQMGTVSTDTQY

J gene: TRBJ2-7
clone size: -
V gene: TRBV5-1
CDR3 protein: ASSFGSSSYEQY

J gene: TRBJ2-7
clone size: -
V gene: TRBV6-5
CDR3 protein: ASSKRDRAHEQY

J gene: TRBJ2-1
clone size: -
V gene: TRBV7-9
CDR3 protein: ASSLGVSGNEQF

J gene: TRBJ2-5
clone size: -
V gene: TRBV9
CDR3 protein: ASSVVAAQETQY

J gene: TRBJ1-1
clone size: few
V gene: TRBV28
CDR3 protein: ASSFLTEAF

J gene: TRBJ1-5
clone size: -
V gene: TRBV7-8
CDR3 protein: ASSLEGWGSQPQH

J gene: TRBJ2-1
clone size: -
V gene: TRBV5-1
CDR3 protein: ASSQGPEQF